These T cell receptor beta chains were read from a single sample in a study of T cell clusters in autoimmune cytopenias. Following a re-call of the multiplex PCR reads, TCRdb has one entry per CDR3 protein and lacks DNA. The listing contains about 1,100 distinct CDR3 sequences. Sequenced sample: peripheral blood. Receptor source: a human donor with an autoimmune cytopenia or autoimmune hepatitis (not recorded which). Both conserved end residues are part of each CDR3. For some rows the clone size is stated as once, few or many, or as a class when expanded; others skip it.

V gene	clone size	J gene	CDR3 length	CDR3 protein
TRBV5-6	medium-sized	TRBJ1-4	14	CASSWGSTNEKLFF
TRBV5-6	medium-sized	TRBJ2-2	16	CASSQGLAGGFGELFF
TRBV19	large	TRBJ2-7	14	CASSIASGRYEQYF
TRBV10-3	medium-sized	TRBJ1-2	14	CAISDGQSNYGYTF
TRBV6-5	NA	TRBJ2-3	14	CATVERGPTDTQYF
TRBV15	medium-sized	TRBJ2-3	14	CATLSGGGPDTQYF
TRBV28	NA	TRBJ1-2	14	CATYPLGTDYGYTF
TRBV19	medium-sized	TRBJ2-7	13	CASTLGEGYEQYF
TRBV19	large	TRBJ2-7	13	CASSMRGEDEQYF
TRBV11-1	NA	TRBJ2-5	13	CASSWAGGETQYF
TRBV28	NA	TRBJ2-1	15	CASGSLSQRGNEQFF
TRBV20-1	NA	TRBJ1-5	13	CSAQGLSNQPQHF
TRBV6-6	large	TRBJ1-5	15	CASSYVQGNNQPQHF
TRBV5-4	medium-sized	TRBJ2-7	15	CASSSPGVPASEQYF
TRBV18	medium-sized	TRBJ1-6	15	CASSPNTGNNSPLHF
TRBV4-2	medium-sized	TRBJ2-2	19	CASSQGRTSGRVGNGELFF
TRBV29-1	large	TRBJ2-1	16	CSVVPRDRGVHNEQFF
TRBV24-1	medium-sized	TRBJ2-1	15	CATPWTDPLYNEQFF
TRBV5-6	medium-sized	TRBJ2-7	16	CASSLQGAYSSYEQYF
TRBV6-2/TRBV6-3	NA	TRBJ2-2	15	CASNTGGALAGELFF
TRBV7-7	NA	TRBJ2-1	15	CASSLGGGSYNEQFF
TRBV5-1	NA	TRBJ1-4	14	CASSLTGGREKLFF
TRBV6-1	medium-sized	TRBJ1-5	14	CASSGQGGNQPQHF
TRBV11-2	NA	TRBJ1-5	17	CASSLGEGRASNQPQHF
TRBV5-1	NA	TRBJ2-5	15	CASSLSGTSQETQYF
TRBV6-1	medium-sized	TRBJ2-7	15	CASSAPGQPPYEQYF
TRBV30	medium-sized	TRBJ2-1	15	CAWGGYAGGYNEQFF
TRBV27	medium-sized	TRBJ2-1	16	CASRGTSGVKYNEQFF
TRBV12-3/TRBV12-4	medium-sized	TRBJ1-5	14	CASSLVGVAQPQHF
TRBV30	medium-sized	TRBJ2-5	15	CAWSPMARGGETQYF
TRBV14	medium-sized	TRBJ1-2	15	CASSHTGRRVGGYTF
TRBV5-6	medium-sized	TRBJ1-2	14	CASSPGQVNYGYTF